The present TCR beta chain was sequenced within a study of T cells in Graves' hyperthyroidism and ophthalmopathy. About this clonotype: Its specificity is not known. At one of its ends the junction is not consistent with the germline gene, which may arise from a read error.

CDR1 and CDR2 from the germline V gene are DFQATT and SNEGSKA (reference sequence). CDR3 length: 22 residues. Regions amplified from RNA transcripts were the TCR beta CDR3 regions. RT-PCR in the first round (using the HTBI primer set) targeted the TCR CDR3. TCRdb independently ran MiXCR on the multiplex PCR reads; one entry per CDR3 protein. The data hold about 740,000 distinct CDR3 sequences, with roughly 15% observed a single time. Patients aged 18 to 65 had newly diagnosed hyperthyroidism lasting under 2 months. Patients showing uncontrolled infection, other autoimmune disease, pregnancy or lactation were ineligible. The PBMCs were taken from around 9.1 ml of fresh peripheral blood. General study points: Separating ophthalmopathy from stable hyperthyroidism was achieved by a 13 V-J model.

The source material was blood. The TCR originated in a woman in her late teens or twenties with Graves' hyperthyroidism. V and J are TRBV20-1 and TRBJ2-4; TRBD2 matches at 14 bases. The CDR3, as DNA: TGCAGTGCTAAGAGTAGACTAGCGGGAGGGTGGGGGTTTCTGGTAGCCAGAAACATTCAGTACTTC. This encodes CSAKSRLAGGWGFLVARNIQYF.